A single T cell receptor beta chain is shown here with its context. This clone was seen a single time. The antigen it recognizes is unknown. There are no base qualities to consult, and no much larger clone falls within one base. Blood samples for TCR beta sequencing were given by related transplant donors. Nuclei Lysis Solution was used to extract genomic DNA from fresh or cryopreserved unfractionated peripheral blood mononuclear cells. This entry is derived from a study of T cell clonotyping in hematopoietic cell transplantation (dated by TCRdb to about 2021). Background for the entire study: In the study, approximately 140 blood samples were gathered from roughly 33 consecutive transplant recipients and their related donors. Recruitment of patients was conducted between September 2015 and early 2017, and follow-up was continued until late 2020 or death. General conclusions and limits of the study: Broader posttransplant TCR repertoire diversity was predicted by donor and pretransplant recipient Inverse Simpson Index values. After transplant, TCR diversity in recipients dropped, and pathologically expanded clonotypes increased progressively from day 30 to day 180. The sample size was limited, and because cells were not sorted, the contributions of CD4 and CD8 repertoires could not be separated. Overlap with donor repertoires was found for only a small fraction of recipient repertoires, with over 95% found to appear de novo at the given depth.

TCR beta CDR3 regions were amplified from genomic DNA with the immunoSEQ assay, a bias-controlled multiplex PCR using V- and J-specific primers. In a second PCR step, the CDR3 amplicons were tagged with a proprietary barcode plus Illumina adapter sequences. An Illumina MiSeq instrument was used for sequencing of the CDR3 libraries. From the authors' description of their analysis: immunoSEQ Analyzer 3.0 was used for export and quality control, with R Bioconductor and Immunarch used for downstream analyses. Only productive rearrangements in the normalized downsampled data set went into calculating the repertoire metrics. In the normalized cohort, clonotypes with more than 5 templates were defined as pathologically expanded. Repertoire diversity was measured with the Inverse Simpson Index. The non-normalized data set was used for CMV-specificity analyses so that all clonotypes could be captured. Here the immuneACCESS table is served through TCRdb, limited to in-frame sequences with V and J called. Missing clones are a known gap in these copies; in checked studies unresolved V genes cover under half, and the rest lacks a known reason. V, J and clone size derive from that table, while D and trimming were established from the DNA sequence. This sample holds about 70,000 clones; around 94% were observed only once. The ten largest clones add up to 1.5% to 2% of the sample.

The specimen sequenced was peripheral blood mononuclear cells. The source of this sequence is a man aged 50-60 years in good health. Some clones in this sample may be carry-over from other donors' samples.

The sequenced DNA is TGTGCCAGCAGTCGGGAATCAGGGGGCGCAAATCAGCCCCAGCATTTT. It codes for CASSRESGGANQPQHF. In this chain, TRBV2 is recombined with TRBJ1-5; TRBD1 fits 8 bases in the junction. CDR1 SNHLY and CDR2 FYNNEI are derived from the germline V gene. Spanning cysteine to phenylalanine, the CDR3 consists of 16 amino acids. Just CDR3 DNA is preserved here, 48 bases in frame from base 1. Clipping removes 5 bases from V and 4 bases from J, with 10 as the unmatched junction base count.